The rows below give T cell receptor beta chains drawn from one sample of a study of OX40 agonist ivuxolimab in advanced cancers. The table came from immunoSEQ multiplex PCR; TCRdb's copy has only in-frame clones and leaves some out. The sample lists 40,000 to 50,000 clones; 89% were seen once. The material was CD4+ or CD8+ T cells sorted from blood, obtained in a trial of the OX40 agonist ivuxolimab. The receptors stem from an adult with an advanced solid tumor such as melanoma, head and neck, liver or kidney cancer. CDR3s include the opening cysteine and the closing phenylalanine or tryptophan. D genes are given only for firm matches. Clone size, where shown, is once, few, many, or a class for clones that have expanded.

clone size	V gene	D gene	J gene	CDR3 DNA	CDR3 protein
NA	TRBV6-1	TRBD1	TRBJ2-5	TGTGCCAGCAGTGAATGGACAGGACCTCAAGAGACCCAGTACTTC	CASSEWTGPQETQYF
medium-sized	TRBV27	NA	TRBJ1-5	TGTGCCAGCCGGTCAGAGTATAGCAATCAGCCCCAGCATTTT	CASRSEYSNQPQHF
NA	TRBV5-1	TRBD1	TRBJ1-1	TGCGCCAGCAGGCCCATCCACAGGGGGAACACTGAAGCTTTCTTT	CASRPIHRGNTEAFF
NA	TRBV5-4	NA	TRBJ1-5	TGTGCCAGCAGCCCAGGTCCCGGGACGGCCGAGCCCCAGCATTTT	CASSPGPGTAEPQHF
NA	TRBV2	TRBD1	TRBJ2-1	TGTGCCAGCCCGCCGGACGGGACAGTACAGTTCTTC	CASPPDGTVQFF
few	TRBV15	TRBD1	TRBJ2-5	TGTGCCACCAGCAGAGGTGGGACAGGCAGGACGGAGACCCAGTACTTC	CATSRGGTGRTETQYF
NA	TRBV28	NA	TRBJ2-7	TGTGCCAGCAGTTACTCCTACGAGCAGTACTTC	CASSYSYEQYF
NA	TRBV28	NA	TRBJ2-7	TGTGCCAGCAGTTTATTTGACATGTCCCGCTCCTACGAGCAGTACTTC	CASSLFDMSRSYEQYF
NA	TRBV28	TRBD2	TRBJ2-5	TGTGCCAGCAGTTTTGGTCTAGCGGGCATCCAAGAGACCCAGTACTTC	CASSFGLAGIQETQYF
NA	TRBV11-3	NA	TRBJ2-2	TGTGCCAGCAGCTTAGATGAGGGAGTGGTCGACACCGGGGAGCTGTTTTTT	CASSLDEGVVDTGELFF
once	TRBV9	TRBD1	TRBJ2-7	TGTGCCAGCAGCCCGGGGACAGGGGCCTACGAGCAGTACTTC	CASSPGTGAYEQYF
NA	TRBV9	NA	TRBJ2-7	TGTGCCAGCAGCTCAATAGGCCATTCCACCTCCTACGAGCAGTACTTC	CASSSIGHSTSYEQYF
NA	TRBV6-5	TRBD2	TRBJ2-1	TGTGCCAGCAGTAAGCTAGCGGGAGGGTTCAATGAGCAGTTCTTC	CASSKLAGGFNEQFF
NA	TRBV4-3	NA	TRBJ2-7	TGCGCCAGCAGCCAGAAGGTCGAAAGGGGGTCCTACGAGCAGTACTTC	CASSQKVERGSYEQYF
NA	TRBV27	NA	TRBJ1-1	TGTGCCAGCAGTAGATCTGGGGCGCAGATCACTGAAGCTTTCTTT	CASSRSGAQITEAFF
NA	TRBV7-9	NA	TRBJ1-1	TGTGCCAGCAGTTTGGGGGGGAGGAACACTGAAGCTTTCTTT	CASSLGGRNTEAFF
NA	TRBV30	NA	TRBJ1-2	TGTGCCTGGAGTAGTGGTCAGGGATGGCAGGATGGCTACACCTTC	CAWSSGQGWQDGYTF
once	TRBV5-1	NA	TRBJ2-2	TGCGCCACTGATGGGCTCAGCGGGGAGCTGTTTTTT	CATDGLSGELFF
NA	TRBV6-5	TRBD2	TRBJ2-1	TGTGCCAGCAGTTACACTAGCGGGCCCCACAATGAGCAGTTCTTC	CASSYTSGPHNEQFF
NA	TRBV10-3	NA	TRBJ1-2	TGTGCCATCAGTGGGGGGACCGCTCGTGGCTACACCTTC	CAISGGTARGYTF
few	TRBV11-2	TRBD1	TRBJ1-4	TGTGCCAGCAGCCCGCGGACAGGGGGCTATGTGGAAGAAAAACTGTTTTTT	CASSPRTGGYVEEKLFF
NA	TRBV9	TRBD2	TRBJ2-3	TGTGCCAGCAGCGTAGGAGGAGCGGGAGAGGGACTGGATACGCAGTATTTT	CASSVGGAGEGLDTQYF
NA	TRBV7-7	NA	TRBJ1-4	TGTGCCAGCAGCTTGGGGACTGATGCTAATGAAAAACTGTTTTTT	CASSLGTDANEKLFF
NA	TRBV10-3	TRBD2	TRBJ2-1	TGTGCCATCAGTGAACCATTTCTAGCGGGGGCTTCCTACAATGAGCAGTTCTTC	CAISEPFLAGASYNEQFF
once	TRBV11-2	NA	TRBJ1-5	TGTGCCAGCAGCTTGGGCCAGGGACGTCAGCCCCAGCATTTT	CASSLGQGRQPQHF
NA	TRBV9	NA	TRBJ1-5	TGTGCCAGCAGCGGAGGGGATCAGCCCCAGCATTTT	CASSGGDQPQHF
once	TRBV18	TRBD1	TRBJ2-5	TGTGCCAGCTCACACGGACAGGGGGCGTCGAGAGAGACCCAGTACTTC	CASSHGQGASRETQYF
NA	TRBV6-5	NA	TRBJ2-3	TGTGCCAGCAGTTACGGTGGGTTTCGCACAGATACGCAGTATTTT	CASSYGGFRTDTQYF
NA	TRBV4-3	NA	TRBJ2-7	TGCGCCAGCAGTCGTGACGGCAGCATCAACGACGAGCAGTACTTC	CASSRDGSINDEQYF
NA	TRBV4-2	TRBD2	TRBJ2-7	TGTGCCAGCAGCCAAGAAAGCGGGAGCTCCTACGAGCAGTACTTC	CASSQESGSSYEQYF
NA	TRBV13	TRBD1	TRBJ1-1	TGTGCCAGCAGCTTCAGCGTGGGACAGTCGATGAACACTGAAGCTTTCTTT	CASSFSVGQSMNTEAFF
NA	TRBV29-1	TRBD1	TRBJ2-4	TGCAGCGCCTTGGGCAGGGGGGCCAAAAACATTCAGTACTTC	CSALGRGAKNIQYF
NA	TRBV27	TRBD1	TRBJ1-1	TGTGCCAGCAGGTTTCAGGGGGCTAGCACTGAAGCTTTCTTT	CASRFQGASTEAFF
NA	TRBV27	TRBD1	TRBJ1-1	TGTGCCAGCAGTTCCTTTGAAGTAAAACCGGGACAGGTGAACACTGAAGCTTTCTTT	CASSSFEVKPGQVNTEAFF
NA	TRBV18	TRBD2	TRBJ2-1	TGTGCCAGCTCACCAGCTAGCGGGGCGCCGAGCTCCTACAATGAGCAGTTCTTC	CASSPASGAPSSYNEQFF
NA	TRBV7-9	TRBD2	TRBJ2-3	TGTGCCAGCAGCGGGGCGAGCGGGGGCGCAGATACGCAGTATTTT	CASSGASGGADTQYF
once	TRBV29-1	NA	TRBJ1-2	TGCAGCGTTGAAGATCAGGACCGGAACTATGGCTACACCTTC	CSVEDQDRNYGYTF
once	TRBV30	TRBD1	TRBJ2-2	TGTGGCTCGGGACAGACCAACACCGGGGAGCTGTTTTTT	CGSGQTNTGELFF
NA	TRBV5-1	NA	TRBJ1-1	TGCGCCAGCAGCTCCCCAGGGGCAGAAGCTTTCTTT	CASSSPGAEAFF
NA	TRBV4-1	NA	TRBJ2-6	TGCGCCAGCAGCCAACCCAGGGGATCCGGGGCCAACGTCCTGACTTTC	CASSQPRGSGANVLTF
NA	TRBV5-8	NA	TRBJ2-7	TGTGCCAGCAGCTTAACCTACGAGCAGTACTTC	CASSLTYEQYF
NA	TRBV4-1	NA	TRBJ1-4	TGCGCCAGCAGCCCCGGGACATTTGCCGAAAAACTGTTTTTT	CASSPGTFAEKLFF
once	TRBV7-6	TRBD2	TRBJ2-1	TGTGCCAGCAGCTTAGAGGTAGCGGGAGTCGATGAGCAGTTCTTC	CASSLEVAGVDEQFF